This T cell receptor beta chain was recorded in a study of metastatic and nonmetastatic thyroid tumors. Study-level information: Thyroid patients, malignant and benign, had repertoires compared across blood and tumor or nodule tissue. General study findings and limits: Reports indicated that malignant thyroid tumors showed significantly higher TCR beta diversity than benign nodules did, in blood and tumor.

From the PCR reads, TCRdb re-called clones with MiXCR. The sample carries about 23,000 clones, 13% to 15% recorded once. This CDR3 has 14 amino acids. The V segment lost 6 bases and the J segment 6 bases; nucleotides outside the gene matches: 3. Germline assignment: CDR1 SNHLY and CDR2 FYNNEI. This clone was counted ten times or more. Antigen specificity is unknown. No treatment had been given to any patient before thyroid surgery. The clonotype was recovered from a female donor with papillary thyroid cancer or a benign thyroid nodule (not recorded which). Some clones in this sample may be carry-over from other donors' samples. Sequenced sample: tumor tissue. The J gene is TRBJ2-2, the V gene TRBV2, with 11 bases identical to TRBD2. The CDR3 nucleotides read TGTGCCAGCAGGGGGACTAGCGGTTCCGGGGAGCTGTTTTTT. Translating it yields CASRGTSGSGELFF. Based on the CDR3 plus reference TRBV2 and TRBJ2-2, the full variable domain is EPEVTQTPSHQVTQMGQEVILRCVPISNHLYFYWYRQILGQKVEFLVSFYNNEISEKSEIFDDQFSVERPDGSNFTLKIRSTKLEDSAMYFCASRGTSGSGELFFGEGSRLTVL.